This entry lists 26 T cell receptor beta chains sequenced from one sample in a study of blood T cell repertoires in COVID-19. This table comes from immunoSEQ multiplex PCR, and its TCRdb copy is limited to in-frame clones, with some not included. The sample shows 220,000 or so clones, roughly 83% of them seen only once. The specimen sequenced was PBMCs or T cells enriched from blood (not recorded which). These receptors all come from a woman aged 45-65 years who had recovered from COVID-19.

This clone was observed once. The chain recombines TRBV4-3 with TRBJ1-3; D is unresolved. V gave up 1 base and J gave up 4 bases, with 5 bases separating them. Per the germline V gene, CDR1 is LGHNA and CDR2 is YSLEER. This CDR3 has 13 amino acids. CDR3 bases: TGCGCCAGCAGCCAAGCCGTGGGAAACACCATATATTTT. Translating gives CASSQAVGNTIYF.

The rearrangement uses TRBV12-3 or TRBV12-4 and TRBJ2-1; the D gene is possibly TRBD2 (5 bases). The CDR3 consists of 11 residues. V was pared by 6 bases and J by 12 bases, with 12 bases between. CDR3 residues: CASRAGGPQFF. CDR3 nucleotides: TGTGCCAGCAGAGCCGGAGGCCCGCAGTTCTTC.

Here the CDR3 DNA reads TGTGCCAGCAGCCGAAGACAGGAGAATTCACCCCTCCACTTT. It yields the protein CASSRRQENSPLHF. The gene calls are TRBV7-8 and TRBJ1-6, with D perhaps matching TRBD1 (6 bases). Per germline, CDR1 SGHVS and CDR2 FQNEAQ. The V end was cut by 5 bases, the J end by 7 bases, with 12 bases between. CDR3 length: 14 amino acids.

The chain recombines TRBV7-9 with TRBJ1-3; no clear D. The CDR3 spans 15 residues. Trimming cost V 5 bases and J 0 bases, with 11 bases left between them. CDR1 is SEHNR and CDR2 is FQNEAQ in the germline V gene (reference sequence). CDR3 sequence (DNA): TGTGCCAGCAGCGACCGGGAAAACTCTGGAAACACCATATATTTT. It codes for CASSDRENSGNTIYF.

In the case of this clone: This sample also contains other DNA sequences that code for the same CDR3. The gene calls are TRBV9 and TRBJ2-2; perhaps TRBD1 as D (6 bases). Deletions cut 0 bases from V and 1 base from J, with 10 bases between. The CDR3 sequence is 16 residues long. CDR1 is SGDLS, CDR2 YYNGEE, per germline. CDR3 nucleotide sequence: TGTGCCAGCAGCGTAGATGGGGGCGTGAACACCGGGGAGCTGTTTTTT. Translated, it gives CASSVDGGVNTGELFF.

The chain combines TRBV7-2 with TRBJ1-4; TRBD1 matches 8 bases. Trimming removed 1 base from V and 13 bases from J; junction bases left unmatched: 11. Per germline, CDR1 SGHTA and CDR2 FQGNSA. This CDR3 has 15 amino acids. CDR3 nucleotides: TGTGCCAGCAGCTTAGGAGACAGGGGTGAGGTTGTACTGTTTTTT. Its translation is CASSLGDRGEVVLFF.

The CDR3 is CASSMGQLTEAFF. CDR3 in DNA: TGTGCCAGTAGTATGGGCCAACTCACTGAAGCTTTCTTT. The chain couples TRBV19 to TRBJ1-1; unclear D gene. This CDR3 is built from 13 residues. V lost 3 bases and J 4 bases, leaving 9 bases between the germline ends. Per germline, CDR1 LNHDA and CDR2 SQIVND (reference sequence).

CDR3 coding DNA: TGTGCCAGCAGTTTTAGACAGTATAATTCACCCCTCCACTTT. Translating it yields CASSFRQYNSPLHF. The chain is built from TRBV27 and TRBJ1-6, with D possibly being TRBD1 (5 bases). This CDR3 region has 14 residues. Trimming shortened V by 3 bases and J by 4 bases, and 7 bases separated the two germline ends. Per germline, CDR1 MNHEY and CDR2 SMNVEV (reference sequence).

CDR3 sequence reads: CASSLTDRHYGYTF. DNA of the CDR3: TGTGCCAGCAGCCTAACGGACAGGCACTATGGCTACACCTTC. The gene calls are TRBV6-5 and TRBJ1-2, with TRBD1 matching 7 bases. The trim removed 6 bases at V and 3 bases at J, leaving 7 bases unmatched. Germline CDR1 MNHEY, CDR2 SVGAGI. The CDR3 consists of 14 residues.

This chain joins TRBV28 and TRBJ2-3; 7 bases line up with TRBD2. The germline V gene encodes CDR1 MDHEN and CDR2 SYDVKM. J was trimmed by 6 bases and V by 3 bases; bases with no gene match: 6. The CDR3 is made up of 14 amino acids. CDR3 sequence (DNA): TGTGCCAGCAGTTTGGGGGGGGGATCCGATACGCAGTATTTT. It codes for CASSLGGGSDTQYF.

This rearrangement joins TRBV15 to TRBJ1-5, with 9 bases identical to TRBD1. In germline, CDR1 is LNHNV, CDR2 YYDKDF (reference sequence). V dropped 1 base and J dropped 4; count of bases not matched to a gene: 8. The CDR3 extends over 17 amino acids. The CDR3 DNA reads TGTGCCACCAGCAGAGTTGGGTTGGGACAGGGTAATCAGCCCCAGCATTTT. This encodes CATSRVGLGQGNQPQHF.

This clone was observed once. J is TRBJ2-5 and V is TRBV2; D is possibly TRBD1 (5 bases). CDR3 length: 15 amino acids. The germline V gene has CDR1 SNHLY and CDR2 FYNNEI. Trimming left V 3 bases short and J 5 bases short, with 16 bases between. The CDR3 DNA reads TGTGCCAGCAGTGACCTTGGCAGGGTATCCGAGACCCAGTACTTC. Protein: CASSDLGRVSETQYF.

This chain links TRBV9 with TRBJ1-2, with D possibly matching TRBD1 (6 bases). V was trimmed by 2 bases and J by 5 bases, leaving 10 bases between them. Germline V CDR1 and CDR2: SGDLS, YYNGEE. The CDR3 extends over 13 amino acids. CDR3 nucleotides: TGTGCCAGCAGCGTGGACAGTAAATATGGCTACACCTTC. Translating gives CASSVDSKYGYTF.

CDR3 protein: CASSPETGVVEAFF. CDR3 nucleotides: TGTGCCAGCAGCCCCGAGACAGGGGTCGTTGAAGCTTTCTTT. The chain recombines TRBV6-5 with TRBJ1-1; 8 positions agree with TRBD1. Trimming removed 6 bases from V and 7 bases from J; junction bases left unmatched: 10. Germline loops: CDR1 MNHEY, CDR2 SVGAGI. This CDR3 is built from 14 residues.

CDR3 amino acids: CASSHGNGLAGSYNEQFF. DNA of the CDR3: TGTGCCAGCAGCCACGGAAACGGACTAGCGGGTTCCTACAATGAGCAGTTCTTC. The rearrangement joins TRBV3-1 (or the pseudogene TRBV3-2) to TRBJ2-1; 11 nucleotides align to TRBD2. The V and J ends lost 3 bases and 1 base, in that order; junction bases with no gene match: 8. Germline V gives CDR1 LGHDT, CDR2 YNNKEL (reference sequence). This CDR3 is built from 18 residues.

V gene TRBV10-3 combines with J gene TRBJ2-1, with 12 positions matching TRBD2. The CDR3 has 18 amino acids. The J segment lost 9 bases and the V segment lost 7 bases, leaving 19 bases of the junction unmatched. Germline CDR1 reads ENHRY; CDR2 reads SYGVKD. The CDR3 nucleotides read TGTGCCATCAAGGCGGGGGCCGCTAGCGGGAGGGCCCTCGGTGAGCAGTTCTTC. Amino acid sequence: CAIKAGAASGRALGEQFF.

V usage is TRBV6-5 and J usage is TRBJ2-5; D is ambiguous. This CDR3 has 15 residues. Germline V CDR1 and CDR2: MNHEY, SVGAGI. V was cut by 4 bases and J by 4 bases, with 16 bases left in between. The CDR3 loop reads CASSSPQAPGETQYF. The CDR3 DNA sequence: TGTGCCAGCAGTTCCCCCCAAGCCCCGGGAGAGACCCAGTACTTC.

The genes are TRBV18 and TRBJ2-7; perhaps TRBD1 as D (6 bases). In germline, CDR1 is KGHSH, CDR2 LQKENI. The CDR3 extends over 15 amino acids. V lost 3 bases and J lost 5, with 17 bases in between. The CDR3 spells CASSPSFQQGDEQYF. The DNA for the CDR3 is TGTGCCAGCTCACCTTCTTTCCAACAGGGTGACGAGCAGTACTTC.

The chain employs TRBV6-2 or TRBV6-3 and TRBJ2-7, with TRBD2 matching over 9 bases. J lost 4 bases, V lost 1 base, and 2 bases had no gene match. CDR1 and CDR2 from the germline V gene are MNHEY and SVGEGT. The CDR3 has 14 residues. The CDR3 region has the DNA TGTGCCAGCAGTTACTTGGGACTAGCTTACGAGCAGTACTTC. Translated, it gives CASSYLGLAYEQYF.

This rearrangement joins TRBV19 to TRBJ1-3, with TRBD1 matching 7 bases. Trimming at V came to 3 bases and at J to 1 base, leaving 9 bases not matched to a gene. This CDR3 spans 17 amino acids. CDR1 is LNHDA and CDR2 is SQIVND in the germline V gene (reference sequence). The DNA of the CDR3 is TGTGCCAGTAGTATGCTGGACAGGCGAAAGTCTGGAAACACCATATATTTT. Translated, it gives CASSMLDRRKSGNTIYF.

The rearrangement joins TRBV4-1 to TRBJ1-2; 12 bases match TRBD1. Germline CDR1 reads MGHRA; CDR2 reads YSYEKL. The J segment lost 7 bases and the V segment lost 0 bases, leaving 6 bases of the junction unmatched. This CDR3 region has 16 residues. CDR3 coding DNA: TGCGCCAGCAGCCAAGATTCGGGACAGGGGGCGCGTGGCTACACCTTC. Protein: CASSQDSGQGARGYTF.

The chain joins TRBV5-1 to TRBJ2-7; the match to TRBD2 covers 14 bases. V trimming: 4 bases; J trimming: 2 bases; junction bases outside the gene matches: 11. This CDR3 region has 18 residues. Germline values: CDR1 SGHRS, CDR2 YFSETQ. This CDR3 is CASSHAGLAGGEAYEQYF. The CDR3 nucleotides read TGCGCCAGCAGCCACGCAGGACTAGCGGGGGGAGAGGCCTACGAGCAGTACTTC.

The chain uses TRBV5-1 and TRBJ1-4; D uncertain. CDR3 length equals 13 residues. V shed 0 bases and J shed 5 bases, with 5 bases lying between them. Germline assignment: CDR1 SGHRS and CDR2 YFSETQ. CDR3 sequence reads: CASSLGPNEKLFF. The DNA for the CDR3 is TGCGCCAGCAGCTTGGGTCCAAATGAAAAACTGTTTTTT.

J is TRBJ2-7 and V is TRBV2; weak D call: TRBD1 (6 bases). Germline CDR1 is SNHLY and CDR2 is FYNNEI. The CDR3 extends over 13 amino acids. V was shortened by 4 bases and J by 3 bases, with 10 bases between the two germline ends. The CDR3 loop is CASSGTVIYEQYF. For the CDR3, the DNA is TGTGCCAGCAGTGGGACAGTTATCTACGAGCAGTACTTC. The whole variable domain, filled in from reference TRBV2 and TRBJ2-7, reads EPEVTQTPSHQVTQMGQEVILRCVPISNHLYFYWYRQILGQKVEFLVSFYNNEISEKSEIFDDQFSVERPDGSNFTLKIRSTKLEDSAMYFCASSGTVIYEQYFGPGTRLTVT.

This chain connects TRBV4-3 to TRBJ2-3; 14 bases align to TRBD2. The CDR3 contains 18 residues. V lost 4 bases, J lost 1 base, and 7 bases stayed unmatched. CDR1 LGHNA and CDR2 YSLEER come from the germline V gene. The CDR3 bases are TGCGCCAGCAGCCCGGGACTAGCGGGAGTTGGAGGCACAGATACGCAGTATTTT. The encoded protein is CASSPGLAGVGGTDTQYF.

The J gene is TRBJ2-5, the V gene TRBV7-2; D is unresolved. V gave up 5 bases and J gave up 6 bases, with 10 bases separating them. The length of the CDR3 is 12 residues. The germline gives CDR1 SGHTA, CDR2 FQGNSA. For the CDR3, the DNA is TGTGCCAGCAGCCCCCCGGGTCAGACCCAGTACTTC. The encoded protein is CASSPPGQTQYF.